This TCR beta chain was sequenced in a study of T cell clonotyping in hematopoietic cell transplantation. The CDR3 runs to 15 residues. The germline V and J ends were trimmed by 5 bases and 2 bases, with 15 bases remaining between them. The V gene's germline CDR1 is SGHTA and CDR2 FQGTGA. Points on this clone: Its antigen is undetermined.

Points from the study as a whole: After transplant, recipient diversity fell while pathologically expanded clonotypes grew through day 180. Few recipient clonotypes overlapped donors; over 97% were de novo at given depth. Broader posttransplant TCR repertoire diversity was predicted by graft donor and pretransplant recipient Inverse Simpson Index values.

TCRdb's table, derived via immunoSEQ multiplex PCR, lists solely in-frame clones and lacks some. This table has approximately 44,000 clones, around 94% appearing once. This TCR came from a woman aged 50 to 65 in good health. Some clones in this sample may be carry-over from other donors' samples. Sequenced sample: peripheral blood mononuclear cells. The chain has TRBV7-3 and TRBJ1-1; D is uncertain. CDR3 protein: CASSRLRRENTEAFF. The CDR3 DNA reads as TGTGCCAGCAGCCGCCTGAGGAGGGAAAACACTGAAGCTTTCTTT.